Detailed here is one T cell receptor beta chain. Its cognate antigen has yet to be identified. Per-base qualities were not stored, and no clone one base away is much larger. TCRbeta CDR3 regions were amplified from genomic DNA by means of the immunoSEQ Assay, a bias-controlled multiplex PCR. Turning to the authors' computational methods: Within the assay, amplification of reference gene primers was used to estimate how many nucleated cells each sample contained. Sequence reads were collapsed and filtered to measure the absolute abundance of every unique TCRbeta CDR3 rearrangement. For each sample, productive Simpson clonality was calculated by taking the square root of Simpson's diversity index across productive rearrangements. This immuneACCESS table, as held by TCRdb, lists in-frame sequences with V and J called but not all clones. Of the missing ones, under half trace to an unresolved V gene in checked studies; the others have no known cause. V, J and clone size were drawn from that table, and D and trimming were deduced from the DNA. A total of about 140,000 clones appear in this sample, 80% to 85% of them only once. The leading ten clones occupy 4% of the sample.

V and J are truncated by 5 bases and 1 base respectively, leaving an intervening sequence of 23 bases. From cysteine to phenylalanine, the CDR3 is 19 amino acids long. The only DNA kept is the CDR3, 57 bases in frame from the first base. CDR1 is given as KGHDR and CDR2 as SFDVKD, both from the germline V gene. This entry is derived from a study of blood T cell repertoires in COVID-19 (dated by TCRdb to about 2020). Study-level background: The collaborator samples originated in the United States, Italy and Spain and spanned the acute and convalescent phases of COVID-19. The samples were drawn from the first 160 participants of the ongoing ImmuneRACE study and from 1,254 subjects provided by 6 global collaborators. The prospective study material was composed of cDNA or gDNA derived from T cells, B-cell-depleted T cells, or PBMCs. The repertoires were made available in a free public database intended to serve as a resource for research on the immune response to SARS-CoV-2. Where available, HLA class I and class II types were taken from metadata supplied by the sample provider and were not determined by assay-based typing. Sample metadata almost always included a de-identified subject ID, COVID-19 status, age in years and sex. The dataset comprised deeply sampled blood TCRbeta repertoires from subjects exposed to, actively infected with, or recovered from COVID-19.

The collaborating institutions used their own protocols to collect whole blood in K2EDTA tubes. Collaborator samples were shipped for TCRbeta analysis as frozen whole blood, isolated PBMCs, or DNA extracted from either sample type. Broad study findings and their caveats: How much clinical and demographic metadata was included differed by source and by participant, and the metadata was provided uncurated.

Sequenced material: peripheral blood. The rearranged chain carries TRBV24-1 and TRBJ2-1; possibly the D gene is TRBD2, per 7 matching bases. The TCR comes from a woman aged 60-75 years with acute or convalescent COVID-19. The CDR3 protein is CATSGEGGGPTLSYNEQFF. Here is the DNA: TGTGCCACCAGTGGGGAGGGGGGCGGACCTACTTTGTCCTACAATGAGCAGTTCTTC.